This T cell receptor beta chain was sequenced during a study of CD8+CD57+ T cells in acquired aplastic anemia. On the study more broadly: When averaged, DNA from sorted CD4+ and CD8+ cells came to around 3.1 ug. Study-level results: Patients and controls had CD8+ Simpson's diversity values that were not significantly distinct.

Germline-derived CDR1 and CDR2 are SEHNR and FQNEAQ (reference sequence). CDR3 length: 12 amino acids. Sequencing involved patients with CD8+CD57+ cell expansion previously shown by flow cytometry. The enrolled patients all had severe acquired aplastic anemia. Patients had undergone no therapy by the time their blood was sampled. A note on this clonotype: No antigen is known for it. Its ends do not fully match the called genes, so a read error is possible.

Genomic DNA, the template, was used for profiling of the TCR beta VDJ and CDR3. TCRdb processed the reads anew with MiXCR; each CDR3 protein has one entry. The sample contains about 180,000 distinct CDR3 sequences, roughly 65% of which appear only once. The chain links TRBV7-9 to TRBJ2-3; TRBD1 might be the D (6 bases). The origin of this receptor is a human donor with aplastic anemia. Material for sequencing was sorted CD4+, CD8+, or CD8+CD57+ T cells (not recorded which) from PBMCs. The DNA for the CDR3 is TGCGCCAGCAGCTTACGGACAGAGGAGCAGTATTTT. The encoded protein is CASSLRTEEQYF. Based on the CDR3 plus reference TRBV7-9 and TRBJ2-3, the full variable domain is DTGVSQNPRHKITKRGQNVTFRCDPISEHNRLYWYRQTLGQGPEFLTYFQNEAQLEKSRLLSDRFSAERPKGSFSTLEIQRTEQGDSAMYLCASSLRTEEQYFGPGTRLTVL.